The count of the clone carrying this T cell receptor (beta chain) is one. Its antigen is unknown. Germline is not matched at one junction end, which may reflect a read error. This sample's RNA came from whole unsorted tissue. This non-tumor lung sample came from over 3 cm beyond the tumor edge. CDR3 length: 11 residues. A modified ARM-PCR protocol with three rounds of nested PCR amplified TCRbeta. MiXCR, applied by TCRdb to the multiplex PCR reads, yields one record per CDR3 protein. The sample contains under 85,000 distinct CDR3 sequences, around 80% of which appear only once. The data were taken from a study of tumor and adjacent non-tumor tissue in lung cancer. Points from the study as a whole: Compared with tumor, normal lung showed significantly lower TCR diversity.

This TCR derives from a man between 65 and 85 years old with non-small cell lung cancer. Sequenced input: distant non-tumor lung tissue. V usage is TRBV12-3 or TRBV12-4 and J usage is TRBJ1-3; D may be TRBD1 (5 bases). The CDR3 loop is CTSRRGNTICF. DNA for the CDR3: TGTACCAGCAGAAGGGGCAACACCATATGTTTT.